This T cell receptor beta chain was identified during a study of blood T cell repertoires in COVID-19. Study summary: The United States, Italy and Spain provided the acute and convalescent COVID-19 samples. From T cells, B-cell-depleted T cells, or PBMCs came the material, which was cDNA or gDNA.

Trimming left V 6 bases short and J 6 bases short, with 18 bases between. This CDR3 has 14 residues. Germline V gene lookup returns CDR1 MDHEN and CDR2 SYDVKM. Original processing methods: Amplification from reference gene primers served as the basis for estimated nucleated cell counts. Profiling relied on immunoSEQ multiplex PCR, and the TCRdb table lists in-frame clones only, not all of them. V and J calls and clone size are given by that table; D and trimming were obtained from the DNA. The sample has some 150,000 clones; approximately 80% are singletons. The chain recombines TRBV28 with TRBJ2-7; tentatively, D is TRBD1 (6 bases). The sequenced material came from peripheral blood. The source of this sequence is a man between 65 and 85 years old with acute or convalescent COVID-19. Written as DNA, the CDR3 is TGTGCCAGCAGGTTACAGGGTTTGGCTGGCGAGCAGTACTTC. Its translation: CASRLQGLAGEQYF.